This TCR beta chain was obtained from a study of T cell responses to AZD1222 COVID-19 vaccine. Study-wide points: The donor cohort was predominantly white British with a female majority, and clonal diversity may have been underestimated. Distributed over spike, vaccine-associated CD4 TCRs predominated at 160-218 and 743-854. Repertoire sampling happened only post peak T cell response. Only five or six people who got AZD1222 tested seropositive at baseline.

The length of the CDR3 is 19 residues. Germline trimming cut 1 base from V and 0 bases from J; bases unmatched to any gene: 7. CDR1 and CDR2 from the germline V gene are LGHNT and FRNRAP. Note on this clone: Its antigen is currently unknown.

Here immunoSEQ multiplex PCR was the method, and the copy in TCRdb shows in-frame clones only, minus some. The sample has roughly 24,000 clones; just over 85% are singletons. The sequence was collected from an adult who received the AZD1222 COVID-19 vaccine. The V and J genes are TRBV12-5 and TRBJ2-3; 13 nucleotides match TRBD2. Sequenced material: peripheral blood, taken 28 days after the second AZD1222 dose. The CDR3 DNA reads as TGTGCTAGTGGTTTGGCAACCGGGACTAGCGGGGCGAGCACAGATACGCAGTATTTT. Its protein is CASGLATGTSGASTDTQYF.